This T cell receptor beta chain stems from a study of blood T cells in healthy people across ages. The germline V and J ends were trimmed by 3 bases and 6 bases, with 6 bases remaining between them. The CDR3 is made up of 11 amino acids. CDR1 is SQVTM and CDR2 is ANQGSEA in the germline V gene. Primers used in a second PCR of about 7 to 12 cycles were a sample-barcoded 5' primer and a J-beta primer mix. Carrying 12 random nucleotides, a template-switch adaptor labeled each individual cDNA molecule. Sequencing yielded, for each sample, at least 2.5 million paired-end reads carrying CDR3. TCRdb passed the 5' RACE reads through MiXCR, listing each CDR3 protein once. The table includes 850,000 to 1,000,000 distinct CDR3 sequences, roughly 51% detected once. The sample holds many counts of this clonotype. Its antigen is unidentified. Points from the study as a whole: Among T cells, TCR beta diversity per million cells dropped roughly linearly as age rose. Naive T cell percentage strongly correlated with TCR beta diversity.

Input material: blood. The chain joins TRBV29-1 to TRBJ2-4; possibly TRBD2 for D (5 bases). The sequence was obtained from an older woman in good health. This CDR3 reads CSVESGNIQYF. CDR3 DNA: TGCAGCGTTGAGAGCGGAAACATTCAGTACTTC.